The 28 T cell receptor beta chains below come from one sample, sequenced in a study of blood T cell repertoires in COVID-19. Repertoires were generated with immunoSEQ multiplex PCR, while TCRdb's copy carries only in-frame clones and drops some. Of roughly 230,000 clones listed, approximately 86% were seen once; the top ten hold approximately 0.7%. The sequencing input was peripheral blood. The receptors here all came from a human donor in a cohort sampled during active COVID-19.

This chain connects TRBV7-2 to TRBJ1-3; 9 bases are a match to TRBD1. CDR3 length: 18 amino acids. The V segment lost 1 base and the J segment 4 bases; nucleotides outside the gene matches: 11. Germline loops: CDR1 SGHTA, CDR2 FQGNSA. The CDR3 DNA is TGTGCCAGCAGCTTAGAGGGACAGGGAAGGCATGGAGGAAACACCATATATTTT. Translated, it gives CASSLEGQGRHGGNTIYF.

Only one count was recorded for this clone. The chain carries TRBV27 and TRBJ1-3, with D perhaps TRBD1 (5 bases). V was clipped by 4 bases and J by 6 bases, with 13 bases between them. Germline V CDR1 and CDR2: MNHEY, SMNVEV (reference sequence). This CDR3 has 14 residues. CDR3 coding DNA: TGTGCCAGCAGTTCACCGGGGGTTCAAAACACCATATATTTT. Translation: CASSSPGVQNTIYF.

This clone has more than one count but fewer than ten. This sequence joins TRBV6-6 and TRBJ1-5; D gene unclear. Between the trimmed V and J ends, which lost 5 bases and 0 bases, there was a span of 20 bases. CDR1 is MNHNY, CDR2 SVGAGI, per germline (reference sequence). CDR3 size: 18 residues. The CDR3 DNA follows: TGTGCCAGCAGTCACATAAAGCGGAGGGCCGATAGCAATCAGCCCCAGCATTTT. Translated, it gives CASSHIKRRADSNQPQHF.

V and J are TRBV4-3 and TRBJ1-1; 7 bases match TRBD1. The ends lost 5 bases at V and 4 bases at J; junction bases unmatched: 7. Germline V gene data show CDR1 as LGHNA and CDR2 as YSLEER. CDR3 length: 14 residues. Written as DNA, the CDR3 is TGCGCCAGCAGCTACGAGACAGGGACCACTGAAGCTTTCTTT. Amino acid sequence: CASSYETGTTEAFF.

V is TRBV27 and J is TRBJ2-1; D is uncertain. V gave up 5 bases and J gave up 9 bases, with 20 bases separating them. The CDR3 contains 15 residues. Germline V gives CDR1 MNHEY, CDR2 SMNVEV (reference sequence). The DNA of the CDR3 is TGTGCCAGCAGTCCGCTAAGCGAAGAAAATCCTGAGCAGTTCTTC. Its translation: CASSPLSEENPEQFF.

The chain has TRBV12-3 or TRBV12-4 and TRBJ1-1; 7 bases line up with TRBD1. V shed 1 base and J 7 bases; nucleotides not matched to a gene: 3. The CDR3 length is 13 residues. This CDR3 reads CASSLGRGNEAFF. As DNA, the CDR3 is TGTGCCAGCAGTTTAGGCAGGGGGAATGAAGCTTTCTTT.

The V gene is TRBV6-1, the J gene TRBJ2-7; the D gene is possibly TRBD2 (6 bases). Germline CDR1 reads MNHNS; CDR2 reads SASEGT. The CDR3 has 18 amino acids. The V and J ends lost 4 bases and 5 bases respectively, with 27 bases between them. CDR3 sequence (DNA): TGTGCCAGCAGTGGACGGGCGGGGTATGGGAATGGGGTCGACGAGCAGTACTTC. Its translation is CASSGRAGYGNGVDEQYF.

The chain uses TRBV9 and TRBJ2-7; 8 nucleotides agree with TRBD2. Germline trimming cut 3 bases from V and 5 bases from J; bases unmatched to any gene: 7. This CDR3 is built from 14 residues. The germline V gene encodes CDR1 SGDLS and CDR2 YYNGEE. The CDR3 sequence: CASSAGGSPHEQYF. CDR3 nucleotides: TGTGCCAGCAGCGCGGGGGGGAGTCCCCACGAGCAGTACTTC.

The chain employs TRBV7-2 and TRBJ2-7; possible D gene TRBD1, 5 bases. CDR1 SGHTA and CDR2 FQGNSA come from the germline V gene. The CDR3 extends over 13 amino acids. With 6 bases removed from V and 4 bases from J, the gap between germline ends came to 13 bases. The CDR3 DNA reads as TGTGCCAGCAGTTCGCAGGACACTTACGAGCAGTACTTC. It yields the protein CASSSQDTYEQYF.

This sequence joins TRBV4-1 and TRBJ2-1; 10 bases fit TRBD2. Germline trimming cut 6 bases from V and 4 bases from J; bases unmatched to any gene: 3. The CDR3 loop spans 14 amino acids. Per the germline V gene, CDR1 is MGHRA and CDR2 is YSYEKL. This CDR3 reads CASRGLAVYNEQFF. As DNA, the CDR3 is TGCGCCAGCAGAGGACTAGCGGTTTACAATGAGCAGTTCTTC.

The chain joins TRBV7-3 to TRBJ2-5, with a tentative D call TRBD2 (5 bases). Trimming pared 5 bases from V and 8 bases from J, leaving 21 bases between. CDR3 length equals 15 residues. Germline loops: CDR1 SGHTA, CDR2 FQGTGA. The CDR3, as DNA: TGTGCCAGCAGCCCCTCCCGCGGGCGTACGGTCACCCAGTACTTC. It yields the protein CASSPSRGRTVTQYF.

This sequence joins TRBV4-3 and TRBJ1-1; no definite D call. CDR1 is LGHNA and CDR2 is YSLEER in the germline V gene. The CDR3 runs to 14 residues. The V and J ends lost 1 base and 0 bases respectively, with 6 bases between them. The CDR3 reads CASSQGSLNTEAFF. The CDR3 DNA reads as TGCGCCAGCAGCCAAGGGAGTTTGAACACTGAAGCTTTCTTT.

The chain employs TRBV4-3 and TRBJ1-2; 8 bases fit TRBD1. The CDR3 runs 14 residues. The germline gives CDR1 LGHNA, CDR2 YSLEER. Losses at the gene ends were 2 bases for V and 4 bases for J; bases not matched to a gene: 3. This chain's CDR3 is CASSQTTGAYGYTF. In DNA form, the CDR3 reads TGCGCCAGCAGCCAAACGACAGGGGCCTATGGCTACACCTTC.

The rearrangement joins TRBV4-3 to TRBJ2-1; 7 bases line up with TRBD1. The junction had 5 bases not matched to a gene; V was cut back by 0 bases and J by 15 bases. CDR3 length: 12 amino acids. CDR1 and CDR2 (germline): LGHNA, YSLEER. CDR3 residues: CASSQEGQGVFF. DNA of the CDR3: TGCGCCAGCAGCCAAGAAGGGCAGGGGGTGTTCTTC.

V gene TRBV30 combines with J gene TRBJ1-5; D call uncertain. This CDR3 is 13 amino acids long. Germline V gene sequence: CDR1 GTSNPN, CDR2 SVGIG (reference sequence). Trimming shortened V by 2 bases and J by 5 bases, and 10 bases separated the two germline ends. The CDR3 spells CAWSNGVDQPQHF. As DNA, the CDR3 is TGTGCCTGGAGTAACGGGGTGGATCAGCCCCAGCATTTT.

The CDR3 protein is CATSDGGLAGIETQYF. CDR3 DNA: TGTGCCACCAGTGACGGGGGACTAGCGGGTATAGAGACCCAGTACTTC. The rearrangement uses TRBV24-1 and TRBJ2-5; 12 positions agree with TRBD2. From germline, CDR1 is KGHDR and CDR2 SFDVKD. The CDR3 is 16 residues long. Trimming removed 4 bases from V and 4 bases from J; junction bases left unmatched: 6.

The chain couples TRBV5-1 to TRBJ1-2; 9 bases agree with TRBD1. CDR3 length equals 14 residues. The germline V gene has CDR1 SGHRS and CDR2 YFSETQ. After removal of 4 bases from V and 3 bases from J, the junction contained 4 bases not matched to a gene. CDR3 protein: CASSLRQGDYGYTF. CDR3 DNA: TGCGCCAGCAGCCTACGACAGGGGGACTATGGCTACACCTTC.

This clone was seen a single time. Other DNA sequences of this sample code for an identical CDR3. The chain combines TRBV24-1 with TRBJ2-7, with 8 bases lining up with TRBD1. The CDR3 runs to 13 residues. J lost 4 bases, V lost 6 bases, and 4 bases had no gene match. Germline CDR1 KGHDR, CDR2 SFDVKD. The CDR3 DNA reads as TGTGCCACCAGTCCCGGACAGGGTTACGAGCAGTACTTC. Its translation: CATSPGQGYEQYF.

V gene TRBV24-1 combines with J gene TRBJ2-5, with D maybe TRBD2 (6 bases). Germline V lookup: CDR1 KGHDR, CDR2 SFDVKD. The CDR3 contains 16 residues. V was pared by 4 bases and J by 2 bases, with 16 bases between. The CDR3 DNA follows: TGTGCCACCAGTGACCGTCCTCCGGGACTTCAAGAGACCCAGTACTTC. Translated: CATSDRPPGLQETQYF.

The rearrangement links TRBV5-1 to TRBJ2-5; TRBD1 agrees at 9 bases. In germline, CDR1 is SGHRS, CDR2 YFSETQ. The CDR3 has 15 residues. The V and J ends lost 4 bases and 4 bases, in that order; junction bases with no gene match: 8. The CDR3 nucleotides read TGCGCCAGCAGCCCGGGCAGGACAGGGGTAGAGACCCAGTACTTC. Encoded protein: CASSPGRTGVETQYF.

The V gene is TRBV5-6, the J gene TRBJ1-2; 11 bases are shared with TRBD1. V dropped 3 bases and J dropped 5; count of bases not matched to a gene: 9. The germline V gene has CDR1 SGHDT and CDR2 YYEEEE. The length of the CDR3 is 16 residues. The CDR3: CASSYSGQGAWYGYTF. The CDR3 DNA reads TGTGCCAGCAGCTACTCCGGACAGGGGGCCTGGTATGGCTACACCTTC.

The V and J genes are TRBV7-8 and TRBJ1-2, with D unclear. The germline V gene has CDR1 SGHVS and CDR2 FQNEAQ. The CDR3 loop spans 15 amino acids. Trimming took 5 bases from V and 5 from J, leaving 18 bases between them. CDR3 amino acids: CASSPRPGTTYGYTF. CDR3 sequence (DNA): TGTGCCAGCAGCCCCCGACCGGGAACTACTTATGGCTACACCTTC.

The chain links TRBV19 to TRBJ1-1, with a weak D call TRBD1 (5 bases). This CDR3 is 13 amino acids long. From germline, CDR1 is LNHDA and CDR2 SQIVND (reference sequence). Trimming took 7 bases from V and 4 from J, leaving 13 bases between them. The CDR3 here is CASNRQGGTEAFF. CDR3 nucleotides: TGTGCCAGTAATAGGCAGGGCGGCACTGAAGCTTTCTTT.

The chain combines TRBV5-1 with TRBJ1-5; D not resolved. V shed 0 bases and J shed 5 bases, with 6 bases lying between them. The CDR3 totals 13 residues. CDR1 is SGHRS, CDR2 YFSETQ, per germline. CDR3: CASSLDVDQPQHF. The CDR3 DNA follows: TGCGCCAGCAGCTTGGATGTAGATCAGCCCCAGCATTTT. Looking up the rest from reference TRBV5-1 and TRBJ1-5 gives the full variable domain: KAGVTQTPRYLIKTRGQQVTLSCSPISGHRSVSWYQQTPGQGLQFLFEYFSETQRNKGNFPGRFSGRQFSNSRSEMNVSTLELGDSALYLCASSLDVDQPQHFGDGTRLSIL.

V and J are TRBV18 and TRBJ2-5, with 7 bases fitting TRBD2. The CDR3 covers 17 residues. The ends lost 6 bases at V and 0 bases at J; junction bases unmatched: 13. Germline V CDR1 and CDR2: KGHSH, LQKENI. The chain's CDR3 is CASSLYGPSGNQETQYF. The CDR3 coding sequence is TGTGCCAGCTCCCTCTATGGGCCTAGCGGAAACCAAGAGACCCAGTACTTC.

V usage is TRBV5-4 and J usage is TRBJ1-3; 8 bases agree with TRBD1. The junction had 5 bases not matched to a gene; V was cut back by 0 bases and J by 3 bases. The CDR3 spans 16 residues. CDR1 SGHNT and CDR2 YYREEE come from the germline V gene (reference sequence). The CDR3 region is CASSLDQGAIGNTIYF. The DNA for the CDR3 is TGTGCCAGCAGCTTGGACCAGGGGGCGATTGGAAACACCATATATTTT. The whole variable domain, remainder taken from reference TRBV5-4 and TRBJ1-3, is ETGVTQSPTHLIKTRGQQVTLRCSSQSGHNTVSWYQQALGQGPQFIFQYYREEENGRGNFPPRFSGLQFPNYSSELNVNALELDDSALYLCASSLDQGAIGNTIYFGEGSWLTVV.

V gene TRBV4-1 combines with J gene TRBJ2-1; 11 bases align to TRBD2. The CDR3 is made up of 18 amino acids. Germline V lookup: CDR1 MGHRA, CDR2 YSYEKL. Unmatched junction bases numbered 17, after V lost 3 bases and J lost 10 bases. DNA for the CDR3: TGCGCCAGCAGCCAGGGGCCTAGCGGGGGGCCTCTGTCGGGGGAGCAGTTCTTC. Translation gives CASSQGPSGGPLSGEQFF.

V gene TRBV6-2 or TRBV6-3 combines with J gene TRBJ2-2; 7 bases match TRBD1. Germline V lookup: CDR1 MNHEY, CDR2 SVGEGT. The CDR3 sequence is 14 residues long. J was trimmed by 6 bases and V by 6 bases; bases with no gene match: 7. The CDR3 here is CASSSRQGAGELFF. The DNA of the CDR3 is TGTGCCAGCAGCTCCAGACAGGGCGCCGGGGAGCTGTTTTTT.